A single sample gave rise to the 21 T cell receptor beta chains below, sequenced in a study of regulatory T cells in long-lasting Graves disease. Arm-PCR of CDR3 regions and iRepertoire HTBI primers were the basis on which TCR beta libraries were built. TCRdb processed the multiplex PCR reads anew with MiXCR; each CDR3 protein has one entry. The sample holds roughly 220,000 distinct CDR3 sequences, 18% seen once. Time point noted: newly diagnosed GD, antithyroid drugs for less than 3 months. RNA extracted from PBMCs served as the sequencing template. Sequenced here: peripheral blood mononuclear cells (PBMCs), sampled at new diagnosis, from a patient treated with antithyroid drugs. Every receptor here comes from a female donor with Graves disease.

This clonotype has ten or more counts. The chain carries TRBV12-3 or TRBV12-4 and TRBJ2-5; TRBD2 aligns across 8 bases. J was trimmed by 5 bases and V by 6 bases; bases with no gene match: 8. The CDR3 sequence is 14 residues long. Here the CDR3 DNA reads TGTGCCAGCAGCCACCGGACTAGCTGGGAGACCCAGTACTTC. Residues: CASSHRTSWETQYF.

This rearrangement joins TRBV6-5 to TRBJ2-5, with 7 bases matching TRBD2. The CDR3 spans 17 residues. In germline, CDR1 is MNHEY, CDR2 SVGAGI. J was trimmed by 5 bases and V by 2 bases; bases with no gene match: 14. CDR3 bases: TGTGCCAGCAGTTACGGTCCCGGGGCGGGAGAAGGTGAGACCCAGTACTTC. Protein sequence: CASSYGPGAGEGETQYF.

The CDR3 bases are TGCAGCGTCTTAACAGGGGAAGCTTTCTTT. The encoded protein is CSVLTGEAFF. This rearrangement joins TRBV29-1 to TRBJ1-1, with a tentative D call TRBD1 (6 bases). Trimming took 6 bases from V and 8 from J, leaving 10 bases between them. Germline V gives CDR1 SQVTM, CDR2 ANQGSEA. The CDR3 is 10 residues long.

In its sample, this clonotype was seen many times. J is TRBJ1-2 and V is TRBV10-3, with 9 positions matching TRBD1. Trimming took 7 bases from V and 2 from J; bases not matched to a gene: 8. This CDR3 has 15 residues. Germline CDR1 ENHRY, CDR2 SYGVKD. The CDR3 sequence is CAINSGQGVNYGYTF. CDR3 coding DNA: TGTGCCATCAACTCGGGACAGGGTGTCAACTATGGCTACACCTTC.

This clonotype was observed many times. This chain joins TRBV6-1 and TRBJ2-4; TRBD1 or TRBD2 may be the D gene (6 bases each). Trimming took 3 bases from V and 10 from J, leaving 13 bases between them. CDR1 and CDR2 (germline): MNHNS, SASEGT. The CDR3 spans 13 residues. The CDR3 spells CASSEDSGGIQYF. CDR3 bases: TGTGCCAGCAGTGAGGACAGCGGAGGGATTCAGTACTTC.

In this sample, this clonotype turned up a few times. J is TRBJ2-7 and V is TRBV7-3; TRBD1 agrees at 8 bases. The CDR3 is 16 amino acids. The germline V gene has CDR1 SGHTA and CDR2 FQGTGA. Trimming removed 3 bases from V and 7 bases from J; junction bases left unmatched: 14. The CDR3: CASSFGRGQGASEQYF. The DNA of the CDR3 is TGTGCCAGCAGCTTCGGTAGAGGGCAGGGGGCGAGTGAGCAGTACTTC.

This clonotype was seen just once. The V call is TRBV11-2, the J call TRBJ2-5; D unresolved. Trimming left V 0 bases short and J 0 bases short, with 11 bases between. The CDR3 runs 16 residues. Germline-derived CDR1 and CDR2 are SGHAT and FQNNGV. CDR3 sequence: CASSLDGIRYQETQYF. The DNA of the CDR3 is TGTGCCAGCAGCTTAGATGGTATTCGGTACCAAGAGACCCAGTACTTC.

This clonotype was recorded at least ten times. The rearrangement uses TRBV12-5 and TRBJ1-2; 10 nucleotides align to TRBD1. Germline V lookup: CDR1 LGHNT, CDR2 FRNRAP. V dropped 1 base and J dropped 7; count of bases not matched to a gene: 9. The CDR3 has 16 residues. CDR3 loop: CASGLGVTGGARGYTF. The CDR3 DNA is TGTGCTAGTGGTTTGGGGGTGACAGGGGGCGCCCGTGGCTACACCTTC.

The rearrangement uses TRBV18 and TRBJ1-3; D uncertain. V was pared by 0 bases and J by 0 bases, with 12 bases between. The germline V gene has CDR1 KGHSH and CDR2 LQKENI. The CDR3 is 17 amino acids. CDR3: CASSPPVGSSSGNTIYF. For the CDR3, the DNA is TGTGCCAGCTCACCACCAGTGGGGTCAAGCTCTGGAAACACCATATATTTT.

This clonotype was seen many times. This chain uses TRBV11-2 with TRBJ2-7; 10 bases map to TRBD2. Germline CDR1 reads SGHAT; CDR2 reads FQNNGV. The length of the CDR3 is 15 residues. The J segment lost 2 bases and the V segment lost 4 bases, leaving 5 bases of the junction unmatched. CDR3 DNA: TGTGCCAGCAGCTCCATAGCGGGAGGTACCTACGAGCAGTACTTC. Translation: CASSSIAGGTYEQYF.

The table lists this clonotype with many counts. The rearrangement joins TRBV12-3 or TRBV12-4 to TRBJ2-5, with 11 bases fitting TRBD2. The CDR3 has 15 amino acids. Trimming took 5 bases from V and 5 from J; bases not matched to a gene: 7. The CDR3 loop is CASSLLAGGRETQYF. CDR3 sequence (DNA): TGTGCCAGCAGTCTGCTAGCGGGAGGAAGGGAGACCCAGTACTTC.

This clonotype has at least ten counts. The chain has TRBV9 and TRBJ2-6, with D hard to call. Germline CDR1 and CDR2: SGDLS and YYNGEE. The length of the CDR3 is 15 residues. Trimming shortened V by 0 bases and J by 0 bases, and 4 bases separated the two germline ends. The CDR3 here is CASSVGRSGANVLTF. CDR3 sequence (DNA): TGTGCCAGCAGCGTAGGGCGCTCTGGGGCCAACGTCCTGACTTTC.

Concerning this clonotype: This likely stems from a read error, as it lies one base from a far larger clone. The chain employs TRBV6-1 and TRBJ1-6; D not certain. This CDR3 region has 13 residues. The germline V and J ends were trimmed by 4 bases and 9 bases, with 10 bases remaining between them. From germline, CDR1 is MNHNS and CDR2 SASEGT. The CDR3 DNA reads TGTGCCAGCAGTGGACTCGAACTTTCACCCCTCCACTTT. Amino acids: CASSGLELSPLHF.

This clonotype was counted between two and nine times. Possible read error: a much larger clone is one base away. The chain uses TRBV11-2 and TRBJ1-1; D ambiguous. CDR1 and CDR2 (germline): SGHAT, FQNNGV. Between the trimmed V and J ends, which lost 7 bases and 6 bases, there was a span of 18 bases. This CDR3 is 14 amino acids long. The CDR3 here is CASNSFNFGPEAFF. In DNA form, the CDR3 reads TGTGCCAGCAACAGCTTTAACTTCGGACCTGAAGCTTTCTTT.

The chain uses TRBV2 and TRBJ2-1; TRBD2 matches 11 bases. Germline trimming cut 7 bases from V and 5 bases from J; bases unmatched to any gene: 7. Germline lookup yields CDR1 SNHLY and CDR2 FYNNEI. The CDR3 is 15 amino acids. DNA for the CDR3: TGTGCCAGCAATTCCGGGACTAGCGGCGACAATGAGCAGTTCTTC. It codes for CASNSGTSGDNEQFF.

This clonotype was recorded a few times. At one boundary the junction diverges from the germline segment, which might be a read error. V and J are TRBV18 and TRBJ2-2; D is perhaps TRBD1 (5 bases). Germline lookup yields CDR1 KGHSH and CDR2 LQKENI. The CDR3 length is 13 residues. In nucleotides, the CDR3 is TGTGCCAGCTCCCCACAGGAGCAAGGGGAGCTGTTTTTT. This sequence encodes CASSPQEQGELFF.

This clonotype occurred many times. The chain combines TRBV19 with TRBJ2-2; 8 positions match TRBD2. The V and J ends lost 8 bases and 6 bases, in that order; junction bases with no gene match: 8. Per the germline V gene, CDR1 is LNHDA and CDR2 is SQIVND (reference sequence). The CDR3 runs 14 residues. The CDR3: CASRPRGGPGELFF. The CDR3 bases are TGTGCCAGTCGTCCCCGGGGGGGTCCCGGGGAGCTGTTTTTT.

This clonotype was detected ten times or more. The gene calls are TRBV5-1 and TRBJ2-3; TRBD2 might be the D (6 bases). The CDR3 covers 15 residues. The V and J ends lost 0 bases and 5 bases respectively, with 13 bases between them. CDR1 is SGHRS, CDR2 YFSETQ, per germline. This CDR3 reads CASSLAQRRGDTQYF. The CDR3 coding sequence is TGCGCCAGCAGCTTGGCGCAGCGGCGGGGAGATACGCAGTATTTT.

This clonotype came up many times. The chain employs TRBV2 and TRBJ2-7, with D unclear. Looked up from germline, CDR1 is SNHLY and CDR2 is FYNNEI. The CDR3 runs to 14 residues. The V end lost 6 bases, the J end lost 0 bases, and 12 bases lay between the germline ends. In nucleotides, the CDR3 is TGTGCCAGCAGGGAATTTATTAACTCCTACGAGCAGTACTTC. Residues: CASREFINSYEQYF.

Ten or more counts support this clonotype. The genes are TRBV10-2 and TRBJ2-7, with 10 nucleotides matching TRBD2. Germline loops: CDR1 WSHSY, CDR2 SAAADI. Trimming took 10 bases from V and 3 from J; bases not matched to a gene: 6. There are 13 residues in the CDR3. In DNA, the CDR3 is TGCGCCATCGGGACTAGCGCCTACTACGAGCAGTACTTC. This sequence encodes CAIGTSAYYEQYF.

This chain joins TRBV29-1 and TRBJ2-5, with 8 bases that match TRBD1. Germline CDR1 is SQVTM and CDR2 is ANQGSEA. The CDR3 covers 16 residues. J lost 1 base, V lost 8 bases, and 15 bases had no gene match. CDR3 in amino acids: CSLSAGGARGQETQYF. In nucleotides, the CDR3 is TGCAGCTTATCGGCAGGGGGCGCCAGGGGCCAAGAGACCCAGTACTTC. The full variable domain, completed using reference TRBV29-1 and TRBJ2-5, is SAVISQKPSRDICQRGTSLTIQCQVDSQVTMMFWYRQQPGQSLTLIATANQGSEATYESGFVIDKFPISRPNLTFSTLTVSNMSPEDSSIYLCSLSAGGARGQETQYFGPGTRLLVL.